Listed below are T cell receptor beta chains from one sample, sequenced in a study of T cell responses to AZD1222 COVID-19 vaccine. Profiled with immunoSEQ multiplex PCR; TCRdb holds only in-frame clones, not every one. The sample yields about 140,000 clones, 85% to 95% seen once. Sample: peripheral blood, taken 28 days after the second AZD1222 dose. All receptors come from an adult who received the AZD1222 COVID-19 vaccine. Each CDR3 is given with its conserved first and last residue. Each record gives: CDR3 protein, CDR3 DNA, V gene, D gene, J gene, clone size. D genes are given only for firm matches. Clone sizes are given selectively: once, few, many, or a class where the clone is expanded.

CDR3: CAISESLQAYDEQYF; DNA: TGTGCCATCAGTGAGTCGTTACAAGCGTACGACGAGCAGTACTTC; V: TRBV10-3; D: -; J: TRBJ2-7; size: few
CDR3: CASSYKWVGDSPLHF; DNA: TGTGCCAGCAGTTACAAATGGGTGGGGGATTCACCCCTCCACTTT; V: TRBV6-5; D: -; J: TRBJ1-6; size: once
CDR3: CASSEPGQGYEQFF; DNA: TGTGCCAGCAGTGAACCAGGACAGGGGTATGAGCAGTTCTTC; V: TRBV6-1; D: TRBD1; J: TRBJ2-1; size: -
CDR3: CASSRDRGGTDTQYF; DNA: TGTGCCAGCAGTCGAGACAGGGGTGGCACAGATACGCAGTATTTT; V: TRBV7-7; D: TRBD1; J: TRBJ2-3; size: -
CDR3: CASSTRDRSNEQFF; DNA: TGTGCCAGTAGTACCCGGGACAGATCCAATGAGCAGTTCTTC; V: TRBV19; D: TRBD1; J: TRBJ2-1; size: once
CDR3: CASSSGLNTEAFF; DNA: TGTGCCAGCAGCTCAGGGTTGAACACTGAAGCTTTCTTT; V: TRBV7-3; D: -; J: TRBJ1-1; size: once
CDR3: CASSPGTSGFRYEQFF; DNA: TGTGCCAGTAGCCCCGGGACTAGCGGGTTCAGGTATGAGCAGTTCTTC; V: TRBV19; D: TRBD2; J: TRBJ2-1; size: -
CDR3: CASSRLAELNTGELFF; DNA: TGTGCCAGTAGTCGACTAGCGGAACTGAACACCGGGGAGCTGTTTTTT; V: TRBV19; D: TRBD2; J: TRBJ2-2; size: -
CDR3: CASSQERQYQPQHF; DNA: TGCGCCAGCAGCCAAGAGCGACAGTATCAGCCCCAGCATTTT; V: TRBV4-1; D: -; J: TRBJ1-5; size: -
CDR3: CASSSYKRRETQYF; DNA: TGTGCCAGCAGCTCATACAAACGGCGAGAGACCCAGTACTTC; V: TRBV11-1; D: -; J: TRBJ2-5; size: -